A single sample gave rise to the 25 T cell receptor beta chains below, sequenced in a study of T-cell reconstitution after alpha-beta-depleted transplantation in children. Using unique molecular identifiers, the investigators prepared the TCRbeta library. One entry per CDR3 protein, called by TCRdb with MiXCR from the PCR reads. The table includes 200,000 to 300,000 distinct CDR3 sequences, around 8% detected once. The sample here was PBMCs, mostly from graft donor cells, taken 180 days after TCRalphabeta/CD19-depleted stem cell transplant. Receptors were obtained from a male patient younger than 18 who had a stem cell transplant for acute lymphoblastic leukemia, so the T cells may come from the graft donor.

This clonotype was seen ten or more times. V usage is TRBV6-1 and J usage is TRBJ2-1, with 10 positions matching TRBD1. Trimming cost V 7 bases and J 8 bases; bases outside gene matches: 8. CDR3 size: 14 residues. The V gene's germline CDR1 is MNHNS and CDR2 SASEGT. The CDR3 region is CASNPPGQGHEQFF. CDR3 nucleotide sequence: TGTGCCAGCAATCCGCCGGGACAGGGGCATGAGCAGTTCTTC.

This clonotype was counted ten times or more. This chain joins TRBV28 and TRBJ2-7, with unresolved D. The CDR3 length is 13 residues. V lost 4 bases and J 3 bases, leaving 10 bases between the germline ends. Germline V gene sequence: CDR1 MDHEN, CDR2 SYDVKM. The CDR3 coding sequence is TGTGCCAGCAGTTCCCAACCCAGCTACGAGCAGTACTTC. Protein: CASSSQPSYEQYF.

This clonotype was picked up a small number of times. The chain employs TRBV12-3 or TRBV12-4 and TRBJ2-3, with unresolved D. Trimming cost V 1 base and J 1 base, with 9 bases left between them. The CDR3 has 15 amino acids. This chain's CDR3 is CASSLGPGRTDTQYF. The CDR3 DNA is TGTGCCAGCAGTTTAGGGCCGGGCCGCACAGATACGCAGTATTTT.

The V gene is TRBV19, the J gene TRBJ2-1; D is uncertain. V dropped 3 bases and J dropped 6 bases, with 21 bases sitting between them. The length of the CDR3 is 17 residues. In germline, CDR1 is LNHDA, CDR2 SQIVND (reference sequence). As DNA, the CDR3 is TGTGCCAGTAGTATTTTAAGAGTCCCCTCAGATGTCAATGAGCAGTTCTTC. This translates into CASSILRVPSDVNEQFF. Using reference TRBV19 and TRBJ2-1 for the parts outside the CDR3, the full variable domain is DGGITQSPKYLFRKEGQNVTLSCEQNLNHDAMYWYRQDPGQGLRLIYYSQIVNDFQKGDIAEGYSVSREKKESFPLTVTSAQKNPTAFYLCASSILRVPSDVNEQFFGPGTRLTVL.

This clonotype was counted at least ten times. The chain is built from TRBV28 and TRBJ1-1, with no clear D. Trimming took 4 bases from V and 4 from J, leaving 7 bases between them. This CDR3 comprises 12 residues. Germline-derived CDR1 and CDR2 are MDHEN and SYDVKM. The CDR3 nucleotides read TGTGCCAGCAGTTCCTCTCCCACTGAAGCTTTCTTT. Its translation is CASSSSPTEAFF.

This clonotype was observed at least ten times. The chain has TRBV6-1 and TRBJ1-2; 9 nucleotides align to TRBD1. V was clipped by 6 bases and J by 7 bases; unmatched bases: 12. The CDR3 contains 15 residues. Per germline, CDR1 MNHNS and CDR2 SASEGT. The CDR3 is CASRGQGGNVGGYTF. The CDR3 nucleotides are TGTGCCAGCAGGGGACAGGGAGGCAATGTCGGTGGCTACACCTTC.

This clonotype has at least ten counts. The chain couples TRBV5-1 to TRBJ1-1; maybe TRBD1 (6 bases). The CDR3 runs 13 residues. The germline CDR1 and CDR2 sequences are SGHRS and YFSETQ. Trimming stripped 1 base from V and 5 bases from J, with 9 bases between. CDR3 in amino acids: CASSLTGTTEAFF. Written as DNA, the CDR3 is TGCGCCAGCAGCTTGACAGGGACGACTGAAGCTTTCTTT.

This clonotype was counted at least ten times. V and J are TRBV6-4 and TRBJ2-3; D could derive from TRBD1 or TRBD2 (5 bases each). The V end lost 4 bases, the J end lost 4 bases, and 12 bases lay between the germline ends. CDR3 length: 14 residues. Germline lookup yields CDR1 MRHNA and CDR2 SNTAGT. The CDR3 DNA is TGTGCCAGCAGTGCTGAGGGGTGGGCAGATACGCAGTATTTT. Its translation: CASSAEGWADTQYF.

This clonotype was detected ten times or more. The V gene is TRBV28, the J gene TRBJ2-1; TRBD2 matches 15 bases. The CDR3 sequence is 19 residues long. Germline CDR1 reads MDHEN; CDR2 reads SYDVKM. V lost 4 bases to trimming and J lost 4 bases; unmatched junction nucleotides: 11. The CDR3 DNA reads TGTGCCAGCAGTTCACCAGGACTAGCGGGGGGGCCCTGGTACAATGAGCAGTTCTTC. Translating gives CASSSPGLAGGPWYNEQFF.

This clonotype was picked up many times. The chain is built from TRBV15 and TRBJ2-5; tentative D call: TRBD1 (6 bases). V lost 4 bases and J 1 base, leaving 7 bases between the germline ends. CDR1 and CDR2 from the germline V gene are LNHNV and YYDKDF (reference sequence). The CDR3 consists of 13 residues. The CDR3 DNA is TGTGCCACCAGCACAGGGGTCCAAGAGACCCAGTACTTC. Translated, it gives CATSTGVQETQYF.

This clonotype showed up many times. J is TRBJ2-5 and V is TRBV5-6; D might be TRBD1 or TRBD2, each matching 5 bases. The V end was cut by 2 bases, the J end by 2 bases, with 13 bases between. The germline CDR1 and CDR2 sequences are SGHDT and YYEEEE. The CDR3 totals 15 residues. The CDR3 nucleotides are TGTGCCAGCAGCTTCCTCCGGGACGGTCAAGAGACCCAGTACTTC. It translates to CASSFLRDGQETQYF.

This clonotype was observed many times. The rearrangement joins TRBV28 to TRBJ2-3; D is perhaps TRBD1 (6 bases). This CDR3 is built from 15 residues. The V and J ends lost 3 bases and 0 bases respectively, with 10 bases between them. Germline V lookup: CDR1 MDHEN, CDR2 SYDVKM. CDR3 sequence: CASSFRDRSTDTQYF. CDR3 coding DNA: TGTGCCAGCAGTTTCCGCGACAGGAGCACAGATACGCAGTATTTT. Full variable domain (rest looked up from reference TRBV28 and TRBJ2-3): DVKVTQSSRYLVKRTGEKVFLECVQDMDHENMFWYRQDPGLGLRLIYFSYDVKMKEKGDIPEGYSVSREKKERFSLILESASTNQTSMYLCASSFRDRSTDTQYFGPGTRLTVL.

Ten or more counts support this clonotype. V gene TRBV6-2 or TRBV6-3 combines with J gene TRBJ2-7, with D maybe TRBD2 (6 bases). This CDR3 has 12 amino acids. The V end lost 3 bases, the J end lost 7 bases, and 10 bases lay between the germline ends. CDR1 and CDR2 from the germline V gene are MNHEY and SVGEGT. Here the CDR3 reads CASSYWAGEQYF. The CDR3 DNA is TGTGCCAGCAGTTATTGGGCGGGAGAGCAGTACTTC.

This clonotype has a count of ten or more. V gene TRBV11-2 combines with J gene TRBJ2-7, with D unresolved. Germline values: CDR1 SGHAT, CDR2 FQNNGV. The CDR3 loop spans 15 amino acids. Trimming took off 3 bases at V and 0 bases at J, with 12 bases between the two ends. The CDR3 loop reads CASSLRVLLSYEQYF. The CDR3 nucleotides read TGTGCCAGCAGCTTGCGAGTTCTTCTCTCCTACGAGCAGTACTTC.

This clonotype showed up many times. The V gene is TRBV18, the J gene TRBJ1-2, with TRBD1 identical over 8 bases. The CDR3 sequence is 14 residues long. Germline V lookup: CDR1 KGHSH, CDR2 LQKENI. V was clipped by 4 bases and J by 8 bases; unmatched bases: 9. The CDR3 DNA reads TGTGCCAGCTCACTCACAGGGGGTGCAACAGGCTACACCTTC. Translating it yields CASSLTGGATGYTF.

This clonotype has a count of ten or more. This chain links TRBV20-1 with TRBJ1-5; TRBD1 is a possible D gene (6 bases). The CDR3 extends over 15 amino acids. V was trimmed by 3 bases and J by 2 bases, leaving 14 bases between them. Germline assignment: CDR1 DFQATT and CDR2 SNEGSKA (reference sequence). CDR3 nucleotide sequence: TGCAGTGCTAGTAGGGAGGCAGGGGGCAATCAGCCCCAGCATTTT. Its protein product is CSASREAGGNQPQHF.

This clonotype was counted at least ten times. This rearrangement joins TRBV7-7 to TRBJ2-2, with TRBD2 identical over 12 bases. This CDR3 has 22 amino acids. J gave up 0 bases and V 5 bases, and 19 bases lay outside the gene matches. Per the germline V gene, CDR1 is SSHAT and CDR2 is FNYEAQ (reference sequence). DNA for the CDR3: TGTGCCAGCAGCCGGATAGCTGTTCCCGGGACTAGCGGGCGTTCGAACACCGGGGAGCTGTTTTTT. This sequence encodes CASSRIAVPGTSGRSNTGELFF. Using reference TRBV7-7 and TRBJ2-2 for the parts outside the CDR3, the full variable domain is GAGVSQSPRYKVTKRGQDVTLRCDPISSHATLYWYQQALGQGPEFLTYFNYEAQPDKSGLPSDRFSAERPEGSISTLTIQRTEQRDSAMYRCASSRIAVPGTSGRSNTGELFFGEGSRLTVL.

This clonotype appeared a few times. The chain uses TRBV20-1 and TRBJ2-1; perhaps TRBD2 as D (6 bases). Between the trimmed V and J ends, which lost 6 bases and 0 bases, there was a span of 15 bases. Germline V lookup: CDR1 DFQATT, CDR2 SNEGSKA (reference sequence). The CDR3 consists of 15 residues. The CDR3 DNA follows: TGCAGTGCCACCGGGACTCCTAGCTCCTACAATGAGCAGTTCTTC. This sequence encodes CSATGTPSSYNEQFF.

This clonotype was seen repeatedly, ten times or more. The chain is built from TRBV7-2 and TRBJ2-3; D is undetermined. Germline values: CDR1 SGHTA, CDR2 FQGNSA. The CDR3 covers 16 residues. The ends were cut back, 1 base at V and 0 bases at J, with 11 bases in the middle. The CDR3 DNA reads as TGTGCCAGCAGCTTAGGTCCTAAAACTAGCACAGATACGCAGTATTTT. Protein sequence: CASSLGPKTSTDTQYF.

The chain carries TRBV20-1 and TRBJ2-4; 8 bases match TRBD2. The V segment lost 5 bases and the J segment 2 bases; nucleotides outside the gene matches: 8. The CDR3 consists of 15 residues. CDR1 is DFQATT and CDR2 is SNEGSKA in the germline V gene (reference sequence). CDR3 region: CSAHGLAAPKNIQYF. The CDR3 DNA follows: TGCAGTGCTCACGGACTAGCTGCTCCCAAAAACATTCAGTACTTC.

The table lists this clonotype with many counts. The chain has TRBV4-1 and TRBJ2-7; tentative D call: TRBD1 (6 bases). Trimming took 8 bases from V and 5 from J, leaving 19 bases between them. CDR3 length equals 14 residues. CDR1 and CDR2 from the germline V gene are MGHRA and YSYEKL. CDR3 sequence reads: CASQGNRVGDEQYF. The CDR3, as DNA: TGCGCCAGCCAGGGAAACAGGGTGGGAGACGAGCAGTACTTC.

Remarks on this clonotype: A read error may explain this, as a much larger clone is one base away. The CDR3: CASSFNRCDNEKLFF. CDR3 bases: TGTGCCAGCAGCTTTAACAGGTGTGATAATGAAAAACTGTTTTTT. V is TRBV7-9 and J is TRBJ1-4; TRBD1 might be the D (5 bases). CDR1 is SEHNR and CDR2 is FQNEAQ in the germline V gene (reference sequence). Trimming pared 3 bases from V and 4 bases from J, leaving 12 bases between. This CDR3 is 15 amino acids long.

This clonotype was seen ten or more times. V and J are TRBV18 and TRBJ1-2; no firm D call. The V end was cut by 3 bases, the J end by 4 bases, with 18 bases between. This CDR3 contains 16 residues. Germline CDR1 is KGHSH and CDR2 is LQKENI. CDR3 nucleotides: TGTGCCAGCTCACCCCGTACGCGGGAGTTTTTCTATGGCTACACCTTC. It is translated as CASSPRTREFFYGYTF.

This clonotype was detected ten times or more. This chain connects TRBV3-1 to TRBJ2-1; 11 nucleotides match TRBD1. The V segment lost 4 bases and the J segment 6 bases; nucleotides outside the gene matches: 2. Germline CDR1 LGHDT, CDR2 YNNKEL (reference sequence). This CDR3 is built from 14 residues. The CDR3, as DNA: TGTGCCAGCAGCCTAGGGACAGGGGGCAATGAGCAGTTCTTC. This encodes CASSLGTGGNEQFF.

This clonotype was picked up many times. The rearrangement joins TRBV7-3 to TRBJ2-5; maybe TRBD2 (6 bases). The CDR3 spans 13 residues. V lost 1 base to trimming and J lost 7 bases, with 10 bases between them. Germline CDR1 and CDR2: SGHTA and FQGTGA. The CDR3 bases are TGTGCCAGCAGCTTAATTGAGGGAGGGACCCAGTACTTC. It is translated as CASSLIEGGTQYF.